Below, 5 T cell receptor beta chains from the same sample are listed, as sequenced in a study of cytomegalovirus exposure and HLA in healthy donors. The PCR made use of 60 Vbeta and 13 Jbeta primers. Method: immunoSEQ multiplex PCR; TCRdb's copy keeps in-frame clones and lacks some. In the table there are under 200,000 clones, approximately 80% of which are singletons. The sample comprised PBMCs. These receptors came from a woman aged 40 to 55 in good health and CMV-seropositive.

V and J are TRBV5-1 and TRBJ2-2, with TRBD2 as a possible D gene (6 bases). Trimming removed 4 bases from V and 7 bases from J, with 14 bases in between. The germline CDR1 and CDR2 sequences are SGHRS and YFSETQ. This CDR3 comprises 14 residues. CDR3 amino acids: CASSATSRDGELFF. CDR3 DNA: TGCGCCAGCAGCGCGACTAGTAGGGACGGGGAGCTGTTTTTT.

The rearrangement links TRBV6-5 to TRBJ1-6; possible D gene TRBD1, 5 bases. This CDR3 has 12 residues. V was pared by 7 bases and J by 6 bases, with 7 bases between. CDR1 is MNHEY and CDR2 is SVGAGI in the germline V gene. As DNA, the CDR3 is TGTGCCAGCAAACAGGCTAATTCACCCCTCCACTTT. Translated: CASKQANSPLHF.

V is TRBV5-6 and J is TRBJ2-7; TRBD1 matches 7 bases. Per the germline V gene, CDR1 is SGHDT and CDR2 is YYEEEE. The length of the CDR3 is 15 residues. The V gene end was trimmed by 3 bases and the J gene end by 7 bases; junction bases not matched to a gene: 13. This CDR3 reads CASSSYFTGQKEQYF. The CDR3, as DNA: TGTGCCAGCAGCTCTTACTTCACGGGACAGAAAGAGCAGTACTTC.

This chain joins TRBV9 and TRBJ2-2, with 7 bases fitting TRBD2. The CDR3 runs to 15 residues. The V gene end was trimmed by 0 bases and the J gene end by 4 bases; junction bases not matched to a gene: 3. Germline V gives CDR1 SGDLS, CDR2 YYNGEE. In nucleotides, the CDR3 is TGTGCCAGCAGCGTAGTTGCGGGAGCCACCGGGGAGCTGTTTTTT. It encodes CASSVVAGATGELFF.

The V call is TRBV11-3, the J call TRBJ2-5, with D uncertain. The V gene's germline CDR1 is SGHNT and CDR2 YENEEA. The CDR3 extends over 13 amino acids. Trimming shortened V by 4 bases and J by 5 bases, and 11 bases separated the two germline ends. CDR3 in DNA: TGTGCCAGCAGCTGGAATAGCAAGGAGACCCAGTACTTC. The encoded protein is CASSWNSKETQYF.